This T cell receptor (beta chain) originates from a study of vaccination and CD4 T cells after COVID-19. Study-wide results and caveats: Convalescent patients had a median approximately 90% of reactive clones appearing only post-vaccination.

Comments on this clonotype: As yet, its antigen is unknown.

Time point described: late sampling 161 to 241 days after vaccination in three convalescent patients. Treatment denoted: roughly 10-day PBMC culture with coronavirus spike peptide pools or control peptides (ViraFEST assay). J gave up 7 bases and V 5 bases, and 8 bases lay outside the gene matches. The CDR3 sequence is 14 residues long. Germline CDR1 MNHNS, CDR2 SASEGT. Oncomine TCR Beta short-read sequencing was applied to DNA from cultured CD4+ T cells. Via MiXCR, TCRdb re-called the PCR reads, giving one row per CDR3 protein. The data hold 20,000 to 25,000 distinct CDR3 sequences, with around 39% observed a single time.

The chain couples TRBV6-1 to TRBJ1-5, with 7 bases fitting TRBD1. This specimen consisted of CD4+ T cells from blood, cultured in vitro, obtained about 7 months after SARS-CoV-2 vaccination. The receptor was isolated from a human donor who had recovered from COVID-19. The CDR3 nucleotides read TGTGCCAGCAGTAAAGGGGGCGCGAGGCAGCCCCAGCATTTT. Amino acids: CASSKGGARQPQHF.